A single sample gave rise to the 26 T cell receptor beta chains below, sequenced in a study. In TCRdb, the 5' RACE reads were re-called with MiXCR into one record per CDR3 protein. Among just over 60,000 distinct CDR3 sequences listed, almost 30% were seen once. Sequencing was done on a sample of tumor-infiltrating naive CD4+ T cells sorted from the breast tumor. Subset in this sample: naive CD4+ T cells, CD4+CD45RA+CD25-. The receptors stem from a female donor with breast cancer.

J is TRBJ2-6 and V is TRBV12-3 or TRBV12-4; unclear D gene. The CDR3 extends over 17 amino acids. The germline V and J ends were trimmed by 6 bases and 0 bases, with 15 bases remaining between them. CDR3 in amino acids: CASSPPGPSSGANVLTF. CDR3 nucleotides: TGTGCCAGCAGCCCTCCGGGCCCCAGCTCTGGGGCCAACGTCCTGACTTTC.

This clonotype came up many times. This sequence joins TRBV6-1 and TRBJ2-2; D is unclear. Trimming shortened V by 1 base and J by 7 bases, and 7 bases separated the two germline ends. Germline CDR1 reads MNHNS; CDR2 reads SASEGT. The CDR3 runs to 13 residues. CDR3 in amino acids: CASSEEEFGELFF. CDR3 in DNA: TGTGCCAGCAGTGAAGAGGAGTTCGGGGAGCTGTTTTTT.

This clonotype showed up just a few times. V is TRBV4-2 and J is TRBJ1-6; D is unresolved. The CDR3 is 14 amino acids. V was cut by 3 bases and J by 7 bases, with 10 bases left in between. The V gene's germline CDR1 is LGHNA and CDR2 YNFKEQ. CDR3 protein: CASSHDDGNSPLHF. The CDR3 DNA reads TGTGCCAGCAGCCATGACGACGGCAATTCACCCCTCCACTTT.

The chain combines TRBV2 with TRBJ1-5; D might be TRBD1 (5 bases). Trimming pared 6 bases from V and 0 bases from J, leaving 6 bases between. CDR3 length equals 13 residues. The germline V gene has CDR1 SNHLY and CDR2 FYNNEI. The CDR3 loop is CASRTDSNQPQHF. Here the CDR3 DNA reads TGTGCCAGCAGGACAGATAGCAATCAGCCCCAGCATTTT.

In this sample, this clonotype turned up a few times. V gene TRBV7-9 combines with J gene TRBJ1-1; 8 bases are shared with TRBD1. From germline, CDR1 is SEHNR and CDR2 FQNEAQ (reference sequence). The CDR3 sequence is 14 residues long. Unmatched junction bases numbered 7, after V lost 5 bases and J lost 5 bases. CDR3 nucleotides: TGTGCCAGCAGCCCCCAGGGGGCGAGGACTGAAGCTTTCTTT. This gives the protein CASSPQGARTEAFF.

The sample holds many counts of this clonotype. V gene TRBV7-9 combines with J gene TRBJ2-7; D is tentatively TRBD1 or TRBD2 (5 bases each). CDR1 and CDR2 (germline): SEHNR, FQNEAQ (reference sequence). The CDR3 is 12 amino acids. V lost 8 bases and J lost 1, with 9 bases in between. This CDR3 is CASGDGSYEQYF. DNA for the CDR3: TGTGCCAGCGGGGACGGATCCTACGAGCAGTACTTC.

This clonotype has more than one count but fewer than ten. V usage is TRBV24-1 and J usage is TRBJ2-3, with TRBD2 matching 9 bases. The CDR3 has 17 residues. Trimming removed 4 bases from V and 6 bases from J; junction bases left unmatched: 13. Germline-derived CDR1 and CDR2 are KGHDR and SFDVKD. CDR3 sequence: CATSDPGVAGDGDTQYF. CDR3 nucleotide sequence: TGTGCCACCAGTGACCCCGGTGTAGCGGGAGATGGGGATACGCAGTATTTT.

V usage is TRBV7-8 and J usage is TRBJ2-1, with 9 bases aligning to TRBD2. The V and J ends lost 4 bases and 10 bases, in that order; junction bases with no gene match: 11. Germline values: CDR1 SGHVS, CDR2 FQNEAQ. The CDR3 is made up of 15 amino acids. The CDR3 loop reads CASSSSGLAGGEQFF. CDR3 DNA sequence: TGTGCCAGCAGCTCCTCGGGACTAGCAGGTGGGGAGCAGTTCTTC.

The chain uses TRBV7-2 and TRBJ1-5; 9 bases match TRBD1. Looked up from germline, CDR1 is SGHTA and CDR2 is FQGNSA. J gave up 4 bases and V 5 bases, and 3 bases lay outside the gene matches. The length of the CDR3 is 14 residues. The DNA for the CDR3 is TGTGCCAGCAGCCGCGGGACAGGGAATCAGCCCCAGCATTTT. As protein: CASSRGTGNQPQHF.

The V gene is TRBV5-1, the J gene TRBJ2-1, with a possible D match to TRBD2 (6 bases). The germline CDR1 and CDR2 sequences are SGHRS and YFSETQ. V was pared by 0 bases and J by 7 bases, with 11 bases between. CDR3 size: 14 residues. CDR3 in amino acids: CASSLVGRRNEQFF. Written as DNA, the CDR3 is TGCGCCAGCAGCTTGGTCGGGAGAAGGAATGAGCAGTTCTTC.

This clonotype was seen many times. In nucleotides, the CDR3 is TGTGCCAGCAGTTACCAACCCAGCTCCTACGAGCAGTACTTC. Protein sequence: CASSYQPSSYEQYF. This chain joins TRBV7-3 and TRBJ2-7; no clear D. CDR3 length: 14 amino acids. Deletions cut 6 bases from V and 0 bases from J, with 12 bases between. CDR1 is SGHTA and CDR2 is FQGTGA in the germline V gene. Full variable domain (rest looked up from reference TRBV7-3 and TRBJ2-7): GAGVSQTPSNKVTEKGKYVELRCDPISGHTALYWYRQSLGQGPEFLIYFQGTGAADDSGLPNDRFFAVRPEGSVSTLKIQRTERGDSAVYLCASSYQPSSYEQYFGPGTRLTVT.

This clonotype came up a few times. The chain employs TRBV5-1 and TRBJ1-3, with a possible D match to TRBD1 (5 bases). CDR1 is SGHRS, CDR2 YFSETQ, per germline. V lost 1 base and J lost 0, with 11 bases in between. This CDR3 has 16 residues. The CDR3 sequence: CASSLMPDNSGNTIYF. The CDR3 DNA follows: TGCGCCAGCAGCTTGATGCCGGACAACTCTGGAAACACCATATATTTT. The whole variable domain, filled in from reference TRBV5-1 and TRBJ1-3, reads KAGVTQTPRYLIKTRGQQVTLSCSPISGHRSVSWYQQTPGQGLQFLFEYFSETQRNKGNFPGRFSGRQFSNSRSEMNVSTLELGDSALYLCASSLMPDNSGNTIYFGEGSWLTVV.

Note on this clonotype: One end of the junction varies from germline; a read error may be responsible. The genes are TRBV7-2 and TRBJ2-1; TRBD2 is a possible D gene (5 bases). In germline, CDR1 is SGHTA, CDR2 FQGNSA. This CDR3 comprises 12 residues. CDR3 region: CASSLYRDEQLF. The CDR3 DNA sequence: TGTGCCAGCAGCTTATACCGGGATGAGCAGCTCTTC.

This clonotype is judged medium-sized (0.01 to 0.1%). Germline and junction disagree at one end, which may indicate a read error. CDR3 loop: CASSLVPGQVTGELFF. CDR3 DNA sequence: TGTGCTAGCAGCTTAGTTCCTGGACAGGTCACCGGGGAGCTGTTTTTT. The V gene is TRBV7-7, the J gene TRBJ2-2; 7 bases align to TRBD1. This CDR3 contains 16 residues. Germline V gene data show CDR1 as SSHAT and CDR2 as FNYEAQ (reference sequence).

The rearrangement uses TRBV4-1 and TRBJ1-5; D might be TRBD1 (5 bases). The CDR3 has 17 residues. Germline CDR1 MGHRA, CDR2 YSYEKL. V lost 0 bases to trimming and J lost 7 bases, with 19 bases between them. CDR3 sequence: CASSQEVSGFGRQPQHF. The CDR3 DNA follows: TGCGCCAGCAGCCAAGAAGTATCAGGGTTTGGGAGACAGCCCCAGCATTTT.

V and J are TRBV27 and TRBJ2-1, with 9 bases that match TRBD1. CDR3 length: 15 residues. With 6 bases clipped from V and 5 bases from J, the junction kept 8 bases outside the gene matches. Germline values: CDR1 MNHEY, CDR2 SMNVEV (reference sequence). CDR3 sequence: CASRNPGTGNNEQFF. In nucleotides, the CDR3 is TGTGCCAGCAGGAACCCCGGGACAGGGAACAATGAGCAGTTCTTC.

In nucleotides, the CDR3 is TGTGCCAGCACCTTACAGGGACCCACTGAAGCTTTCTTT. It encodes CASTLQGPTEAFF. V is TRBV6-2 or TRBV6-3 and J is TRBJ1-1; D might be TRBD1 (6 bases). Germline values: CDR1 MNHEY, CDR2 SVGEGT. Trimming took 7 bases from V and 4 from J, leaving 13 bases between them. CDR3 length: 13 amino acids.

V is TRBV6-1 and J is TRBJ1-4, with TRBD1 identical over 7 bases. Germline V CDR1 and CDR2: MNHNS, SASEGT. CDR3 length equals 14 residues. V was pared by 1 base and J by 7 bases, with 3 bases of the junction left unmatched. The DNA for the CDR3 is TGTGCCAGCAGTGAAGTGGACAGGCCTGAAAAACTGTTTTTT. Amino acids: CASSEVDRPEKLFF.

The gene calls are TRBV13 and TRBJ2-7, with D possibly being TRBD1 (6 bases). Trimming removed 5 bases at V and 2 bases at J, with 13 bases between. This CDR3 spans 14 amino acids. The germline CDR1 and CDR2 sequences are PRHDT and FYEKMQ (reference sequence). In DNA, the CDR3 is TGTGCCAGCAGCGGGGACACGAAGCCCTACGAGCAGTACTTC. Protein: CASSGDTKPYEQYF.

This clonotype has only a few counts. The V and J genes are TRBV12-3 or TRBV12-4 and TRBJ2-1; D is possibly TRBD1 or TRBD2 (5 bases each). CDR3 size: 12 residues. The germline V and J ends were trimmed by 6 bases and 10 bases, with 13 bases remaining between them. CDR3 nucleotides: TGTGCCAGCAGCCCCGGGACCCTGGAGCAGTTCTTC. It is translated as CASSPGTLEQFF.

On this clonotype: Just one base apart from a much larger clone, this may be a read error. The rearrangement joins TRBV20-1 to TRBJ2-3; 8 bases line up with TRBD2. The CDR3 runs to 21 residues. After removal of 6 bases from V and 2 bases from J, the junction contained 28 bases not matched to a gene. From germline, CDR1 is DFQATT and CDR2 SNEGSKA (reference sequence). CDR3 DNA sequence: TGCAGTGCCCCTCTCCTCCAACCGAGACTAGCGATCACGCCCAACACAGATACGCAGTATTTT. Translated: CSAPLLQPRLAITPNTDTQYF.

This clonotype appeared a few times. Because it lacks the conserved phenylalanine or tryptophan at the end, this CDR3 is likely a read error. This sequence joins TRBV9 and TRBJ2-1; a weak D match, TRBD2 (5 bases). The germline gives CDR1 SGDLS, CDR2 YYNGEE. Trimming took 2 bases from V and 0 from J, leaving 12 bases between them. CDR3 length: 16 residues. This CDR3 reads CASSVGLSSSYNEQFL. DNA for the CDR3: TGTGCCAGCAGCGTTGGACTTTCGAGCTCCTACAATGAGCAGTTCCTC.

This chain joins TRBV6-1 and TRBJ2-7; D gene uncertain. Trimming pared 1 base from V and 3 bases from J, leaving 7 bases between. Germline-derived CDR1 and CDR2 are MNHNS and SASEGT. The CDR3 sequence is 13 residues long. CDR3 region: CASSEGYRYEQYF. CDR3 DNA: TGTGCCAGCAGTGAAGGGTACCGCTACGAGCAGTACTTC.

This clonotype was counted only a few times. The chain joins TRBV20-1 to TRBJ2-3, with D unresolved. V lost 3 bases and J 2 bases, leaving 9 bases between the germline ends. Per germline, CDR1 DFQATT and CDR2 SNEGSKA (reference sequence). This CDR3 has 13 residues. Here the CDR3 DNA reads TGCAGTGCTAGCTCAAAGATCACAGATACGCAGTATTTT. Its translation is CSASSKITDTQYF.

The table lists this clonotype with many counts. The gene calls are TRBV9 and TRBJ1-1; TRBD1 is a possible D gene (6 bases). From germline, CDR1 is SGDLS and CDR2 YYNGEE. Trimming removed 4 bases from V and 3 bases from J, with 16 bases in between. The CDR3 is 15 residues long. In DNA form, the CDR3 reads TGTGCCAGCAGCCGTGGGGGGGCGGGGGACACTGAAGCTTTCTTT. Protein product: CASSRGGAGDTEAFF.

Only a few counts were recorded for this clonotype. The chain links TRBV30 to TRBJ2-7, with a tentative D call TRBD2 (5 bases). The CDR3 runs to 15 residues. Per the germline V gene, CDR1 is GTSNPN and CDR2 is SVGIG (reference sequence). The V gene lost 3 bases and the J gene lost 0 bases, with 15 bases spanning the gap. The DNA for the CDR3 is TGTGCCTGGAGGGACCTCCGAGCGGTCTCCTACGAGCAGTACTTC. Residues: CAWRDLRAVSYEQYF.